The 7 T cell receptor beta chains presented below share a single source sample, sequenced in a study of spatial heterogeneity in lung cancer (dated by TCRdb to about 2019). What the authors observed across the whole study: The number of expanded intratumoral alpha and beta TCRs correlated with the tumor nonsynonymous mutation count.

Libraries came from 5' RACE. TCRdb records NextSeq 500 as the sequencer. Clones were called with MiXCR by TCRdb after fastp trimmed the public reads at Q25, and only in-frame beta chains were retained. Here each entry gathers all rows of one CDR3 protein and keeps the most common genes and DNA. This sample comprises about 22,000 distinct CDR3 sequences, about 9.3% of them detected only once. Together, the top ten hold about 8% of the sample. Explained via the paper, the time point label denotes: sample taken at primary tumor resection. Their cognate antigens are unknown. Sequenced material: lung tumor tissue, taken at surgery. Source of these receptors: a male donor with early-stage non-small cell lung cancer.

This clonotype was observed many times. The rearrangement links TRBV3-1 to TRBJ2-5; 8 nucleotides line up with TRBD2. Losses at the gene ends were 0 bases for V and 1 base for J; bases not matched to a gene: 10. This CDR3 region has 18 residues. Germline CDR1 is LGHDT and CDR2 is YNNKEL (reference sequence). The CDR3 is CASSQDYAGGLFQETQYF. The CDR3 region has the DNA TGTGCCAGCAGCCAAGATTATGCGGGGGGCCTGTTCCAAGAGACCCAGTACTTC.

In its sample, this clonotype was seen many times. The V call is TRBV6-5, the J call TRBJ2-5; tentatively, D is TRBD1 or TRBD2 (6 bases each). The CDR3 length is 14 residues. Trimming took off 1 base at V and 4 bases at J, with 10 bases between the two ends. Germline loops: CDR1 MNHEY, CDR2 SVGAGI. DNA of the CDR3: TGTGCCAGCAGTTACTATGGAGGGGGAGAGACCCAGTACTTC. It yields the protein CASSYYGGGETQYF.

This clonotype was counted at least ten times. V gene TRBV2 combines with J gene TRBJ2-5, with 9 positions matching TRBD2. The CDR3 has 14 residues. V gave up 8 bases and J gave up 5 bases; unmatched junction bases: 9. CDR1 and CDR2 from the germline V gene are SNHLY and FYNNEI. Here the CDR3 reads CASGPRRGGETQYF. In DNA, the CDR3 is TGTGCCAGCGGCCCTAGGCGGGGGGGCGAGACCCAGTACTTC.

In this sample, this clonotype turned up a few times. The genes are TRBV28 and TRBJ2-7; TRBD1 agrees at 9 bases. CDR1 is MDHEN, CDR2 SYDVKM, per germline. The CDR3 covers 15 residues. Germline trimming cut 6 bases from V and 5 bases from J; bases unmatched to any gene: 11. CDR3: CASSSPGQGRNEQYF. CDR3 nucleotides: TGTGCCAGCAGCTCTCCGGGACAGGGACGCAACGAGCAGTACTTC.

The V gene is TRBV27, the J gene TRBJ2-3, with D tentatively TRBD1 (5 bases). The germline gives CDR1 MNHEY, CDR2 SMNVEV (reference sequence). CDR3 length: 13 residues. The V gene lost 6 bases and the J gene lost 0 bases, with 7 bases spanning the gap. CDR3 DNA: TGTGCCAGCAGACGACAGAGCACAGATACGCAGTATTTT. Translation gives CASRRQSTDTQYF.

This clonotype was counted at least ten times. V and J are TRBV11-2 and TRBJ2-1; tentatively, D is TRBD2 (6 bases). The germline V gene has CDR1 SGHAT and CDR2 FQNNGV. This CDR3 spans 15 amino acids. Trimming pared 5 bases from V and 0 bases from J, leaving 11 bases between. CDR3 coding DNA: TGTGCCAGCAGCCTGGGACTCGCCTCCTACAATGAGCAGTTCTTC. The encoded protein is CASSLGLASYNEQFF.

This clonotype was counted a few times. This chain uses TRBV7-8 with TRBJ1-5, with D hard to call. This CDR3 has 12 residues. CDR1 SGHVS and CDR2 FQNEAQ come from the germline V gene. Trimming removed 3 bases at V and 4 bases at J, with 4 bases between. CDR3 amino acids: CASSFANQPQHF. The DNA of the CDR3 is TGTGCCAGCAGCTTTGCTAATCAGCCCCAGCATTTT.